Shown below are 28 T cell receptor beta chains from a single sample sequenced in a study of brain T cells in children with intractable seizures. Produced via immunoSEQ multiplex PCR; TCRdb's table is partial and in-frame only. The table records under 150,000 clones, 85% to 95% of them present only once. Here the sequenced sample was peripheral blood, taken at surgery. The receptors here all came from a boy younger than two with hemimegalencephaly and intractable seizures.

This clone was detected once. The chain links TRBV6-6 to TRBJ2-7; D is unclear. V was pared by 4 bases and J by 0 bases, with 7 bases between. CDR3 length: 13 amino acids. Per the germline V gene, CDR1 is MNHNY and CDR2 is SVGAGI (reference sequence). CDR3 DNA: TGTGCCAGCAGTTGGACGCACTCCTACGAGCAGTACTTC. Translated: CASSWTHSYEQYF.

V and J are TRBV19 and TRBJ1-5; possibly TRBD1 for D (6 bases). Germline V CDR1 and CDR2: LNHDA, SQIVND (reference sequence). Trimming stripped 6 bases from V and 0 bases from J, with 12 bases between. The CDR3 runs 15 residues. CDR3 DNA: TGTGCCAGTAGGGCGGGGGCCCTTAGCAATCAGCCCCAGCATTTT. It specifies CASRAGALSNQPQHF.

This clone has just one count. V is TRBV27 and J is TRBJ1-1; 8 nucleotides match TRBD1. The ends lost 0 bases at V and 4 bases at J; junction bases unmatched: 4. Germline-derived CDR1 and CDR2 are MNHEY and SMNVEV (reference sequence). The CDR3 loop spans 15 amino acids. The CDR3 loop reads CASSLSDRGGTEAFF. The DNA of the CDR3 is TGTGCCAGCAGTTTATCTGACAGGGGAGGCACTGAAGCTTTCTTT.

CDR3 loop: CASGLDGTGRGYGYTF. The CDR3 nucleotides read TGTGCTAGTGGTTTGGATGGGACAGGGAGGGGCTATGGCTACACCTTC. The chain links TRBV12-5 to TRBJ1-2, with 9 bases matching TRBD1. Per the germline V gene, CDR1 is LGHNT and CDR2 is FRNRAP. The CDR3 totals 16 residues. The junction had 7 bases not matched to a gene; V was cut back by 1 base and J by 4 bases.

The chain uses TRBV5-1 and TRBJ1-2; 8 bases line up with TRBD1. Looked up from germline, CDR1 is SGHRS and CDR2 is YFSETQ. J was trimmed by 4 bases and V by 0 bases; bases with no gene match: 11. The CDR3 extends over 17 amino acids. CDR3 loop: CASSLAPTQGVGYGYTF. DNA for the CDR3: TGCGCCAGCAGCTTGGCGCCTACACAGGGGGTTGGCTATGGCTACACCTTC.

The sample holds one count of this clone. This chain connects TRBV6-4 to TRBJ2-3; D not resolved. Germline V CDR1 and CDR2: MRHNA, SNTAGT. Trimming shortened V by 6 bases and J by 3 bases, and 13 bases separated the two germline ends. The CDR3 loop spans 14 amino acids. CDR3 protein: CASSYALWTDTQYF. The CDR3 DNA sequence: TGTGCCAGCAGCTATGCGCTGTGGACAGATACGCAGTATTTT.

The rearrangement uses TRBV19 and TRBJ1-2; D perhaps matches TRBD1 (6 bases). The CDR3 has 14 residues. V was shortened by 1 base and J by 5 bases, with 11 bases between the two germline ends. Germline values: CDR1 LNHDA, CDR2 SQIVND (reference sequence). This CDR3 reads CASSIGEGGYGYTF. The CDR3 DNA sequence: TGTGCCAGTAGTATAGGGGAAGGGGGGTATGGCTACACCTTC.

The rearrangement uses TRBV14 and TRBJ2-1, with a weak D call TRBD2 (6 bases). CDR1 SGHDN and CDR2 FVKESK come from the germline V gene. Trimming stripped 4 bases from V and 4 bases from J, with 8 bases between. CDR3 length: 13 amino acids. The CDR3 region is CASSLDYYNEQFF. CDR3 sequence (DNA): TGTGCCAGCAGCCTGGACTATTACAATGAGCAGTTCTTC.

This clone was detected a few times. The CDR3 coding sequence is TGTGCCAGCAGCGTAGTTTGTCAGCCCCAGCATTTT. Translated, it gives CASSVVCQPQHF. This chain connects TRBV9 to TRBJ1-5, with D uncertain. Germline-derived CDR1 and CDR2 are SGDLS and YYNGEE. Trimming took 0 bases from V and 6 from J, leaving 4 bases between them. The CDR3 has 12 residues. The full variable domain, with the rest looked up from reference TRBV9 and TRBJ1-5, is DSGVTQTPKHLITATGQRVTLRCSPRSGDLSVYWYQQSLDQGLQFLIQYYNGEERAKGNILERFSAQQFPDLHSELNLSSLELGDSALYFCASSVVCQPQHFGDGTRLSIL.

V is TRBV5-1 and J is TRBJ2-3; D is possibly TRBD2 (6 bases). CDR1 and CDR2 (germline): SGHRS, YFSETQ. This CDR3 comprises 14 residues. The ends were cut back, 0 bases at V and 6 bases at J, with 11 bases in the middle. In DNA, the CDR3 is TGCGCCAGCAGCTTGGTAGAGGGGAGGGATACGCAGTATTTT. Encoded protein: CASSLVEGRDTQYF. The variable domain in full, with the rest retrieved from reference TRBV5-1 and TRBJ2-3, is KAGVTQTPRYLIKTRGQQVTLSCSPISGHRSVSWYQQTPGQGLQFLFEYFSETQRNKGNFPGRFSGRQFSNSRSEMNVSTLELGDSALYLCASSLVEGRDTQYFGPGTRLTVL.

The chain couples TRBV9 to TRBJ2-1; D is uncertain. Germline-derived CDR1 and CDR2 are SGDLS and YYNGEE. The CDR3 totals 13 residues. V gave up 0 bases and J gave up 4 bases, with 5 bases separating them. The CDR3 DNA sequence: TGTGCCAGCAGCGTAGCAGTATACAATGAGCAGTTCTTC. Its protein product is CASSVAVYNEQFF.

The chain combines TRBV28 with TRBJ2-1; TRBD2 is a possible D gene (6 bases). CDR3 length equals 16 residues. V was clipped by 1 base and J by 0 bases, with 10 bases between them. Germline-derived CDR1 and CDR2 are MDHEN and SYDVKM. CDR3 residues: CASSLLAANSYNEQFF. CDR3 nucleotide sequence: TGTGCCAGCAGTTTATTAGCGGCAAACTCCTACAATGAGCAGTTCTTC.

A word on this clone: The same CDR3 is also encoded by other DNA sequences in this sample. The V gene is TRBV27, the J gene TRBJ1-1, with TRBD1 as a possible D gene (5 bases). V gave up 2 bases and J gave up 1 base, with 5 bases separating them. Germline V gene lookup returns CDR1 MNHEY and CDR2 SMNVEV (reference sequence). This CDR3 spans 13 amino acids. CDR3 nucleotides: TGTGCCAGCAGTTTACAGGGGAACACTGAAGCTTTCTTT. Protein product: CASSLQGNTEAFF.

V gene TRBV4-3 combines with J gene TRBJ2-7; the match to TRBD2 covers 7 bases. The CDR3 spans 15 residues. Trimming at V came to 1 base and at J to 3 bases, leaving 6 bases not matched to a gene. CDR1 and CDR2 from the germline V gene are LGHNA and YSLEER. Here the CDR3 DNA reads TGCGCCAGCAGCCAAGGGTCTAGCGGAAACTACGAGCAGTACTTC. Encoded protein: CASSQGSSGNYEQYF.

The chain links TRBV7-2 to TRBJ1-1, with 9 bases identical to TRBD1. This CDR3 has 16 amino acids. The ends lost 5 bases at V and 1 base at J; junction bases unmatched: 8. Germline CDR1 and CDR2: SGHTA and FQGNSA. CDR3: CASSQSWDRENTEAFF. The CDR3 nucleotides read TGTGCCAGCAGCCAAAGCTGGGACAGGGAGAACACTGAAGCTTTCTTT.

This rearrangement joins TRBV19 to TRBJ2-1; no firm D call. V lost 3 bases, J lost 7 bases, and 7 bases lay in between. Germline CDR1 LNHDA, CDR2 SQIVND (reference sequence). This CDR3 is 12 amino acids long. CDR3 residues: CASSMGKNEQFF. CDR3 nucleotide sequence: TGTGCCAGTAGTATGGGCAAAAATGAGCAGTTCTTC.

This chain joins TRBV28 and TRBJ2-5, with a tentative D call TRBD1 (6 bases). This CDR3 spans 16 amino acids. Germline CDR1 MDHEN, CDR2 SYDVKM. The V gene lost 7 bases and the J gene lost 0 bases, with 18 bases spanning the gap. The CDR3 spells CASTTPRGGYQETQYF. The DNA for the CDR3 is TGTGCCAGCACCACCCCTAGAGGGGGATACCAAGAGACCCAGTACTTC. The full variable domain, its missing parts supplied by reference TRBV28 and TRBJ2-5, is DVKVTQSSRYLVKRTGEKVFLECVQDMDHENMFWYRQDPGLGLRLIYFSYDVKMKEKGDIPEGYSVSREKKERFSLILESASTNQTSMYLCASTTPRGGYQETQYFGPGTRLLVL.

The rearrangement joins TRBV4-2 to TRBJ2-3; 10 bases map to TRBD2. Germline V gene sequence: CDR1 LGHNA, CDR2 YNFKEQ. With 0 bases clipped from V and 5 bases from J, the junction kept 14 bases outside the gene matches. This CDR3 is 19 amino acids long. The CDR3 DNA is TGTGCCAGCAGCCAAGATCAGGGCTCCGGACTAGCGGCGGGAGATACGCAGTATTTT. Translation: CASSQDQGSGLAAGDTQYF.

The chain uses TRBV3-1 (or the pseudogene TRBV3-2) and TRBJ1-6, with D maybe TRBD1 (5 bases). CDR1 is LGHDT and CDR2 is YNNKEL in the germline V gene (reference sequence). Trimming took 3 bases from V and 13 from J, leaving 10 bases between them. This CDR3 contains 12 residues. The CDR3: CASSQAGGPLHF. In DNA, the CDR3 is TGTGCCAGCAGCCAGGCCGGGGGTCCCCTCCACTTT.

The chain employs TRBV5-1 and TRBJ2-1; possibly TRBD1 or TRBD2 for D (9 bases each). Germline CDR1 SGHRS, CDR2 YFSETQ. The CDR3 loop spans 18 amino acids. V was shortened by 2 bases and J by 4 bases, with 22 bases between the two germline ends. CDR3 loop: CASSLGSSSGTGYNEQFF. The CDR3 DNA reads TGCGCCAGCAGCTTAGGCTCGTCTAGCGGGACAGGGTACAATGAGCAGTTCTTC.

This chain links TRBV5-1 with TRBJ2-2; TRBD2 matches 8 bases. The CDR3 is 15 amino acids. Trimming cost V 7 bases and J 0 bases; bases outside gene matches: 5. Germline-derived CDR1 and CDR2 are SGHRS and YFSETQ. CDR3 DNA sequence: TGCGCCAGCGATGATAGCGGGACGAACACCGGGGAGCTGTTTTTT. Translating gives CASDDSGTNTGELFF.

The V call is TRBV10-3, the J call TRBJ2-2, with 7 nucleotides matching TRBD1. Germline V lookup: CDR1 ENHRY, CDR2 SYGVKD. J was trimmed by 2 bases and V by 2 bases; bases with no gene match: 14. The CDR3 has 19 amino acids. The CDR3 loop is CAISEPWDRVISNTGELFF. The CDR3 DNA is TGTGCCATCAGTGAGCCCTGGGACAGAGTAATTTCCAACACCGGGGAGCTGTTTTTT.

The V call is TRBV2, the J call TRBJ2-2; possible D gene TRBD1, 6 bases. CDR1 SNHLY and CDR2 FYNNEI come from the germline V gene. The CDR3 runs 15 residues. Trimming pared 9 bases from V and 0 bases from J, leaving 14 bases between. CDR3 nucleotides: TGTGCCAGAATGGCCGGGACAACGAACACCGGGGAGCTGTTTTTT. It specifies CARMAGTTNTGELFF.

CDR3 sequence reads: CASSLGQGVQPQHF. The CDR3 DNA sequence: TGTGCCAGCAGCTTGGGGCAGGGGGTTCAGCCCCAGCATTTT. The rearrangement links TRBV5-6 to TRBJ1-5; 7 nucleotides align to TRBD1. The CDR3 covers 14 residues. V shed 0 bases, J shed 6 bases, and the junction held 3 bases outside the gene matches. Germline lookup yields CDR1 SGHDT and CDR2 YYEEEE.

This clone was recorded once. The chain carries TRBV24-1 and TRBJ2-6, with no clear D. Germline-derived CDR1 and CDR2 are KGHDR and SFDVKD. V was pared by 0 bases and J by 1 base, with 15 bases between. This CDR3 spans 19 amino acids. The CDR3, as DNA: TGTGCCACCAGTGATTTGAAGGTTGGGATACAATCTGGGGCCAACGTCCTGACTTTC. As protein: CATSDLKVGIQSGANVLTF.

This sequence joins TRBV4-2 and TRBJ1-4; D is ambiguous. Per the germline V gene, CDR1 is LGHNA and CDR2 is YNFKEQ. The V end lost 0 bases, the J end lost 7 bases, and 12 bases lay between the germline ends. The CDR3 runs 15 residues. The DNA of the CDR3 is TGTGCCAGCAGCCAAGAAATGGGGTGGGGTGAAAAACTGTTTTTT. This sequence encodes CASSQEMGWGEKLFF.

The rearrangement joins TRBV4-1 to TRBJ1-2; D is undetermined. Germline CDR1 MGHRA, CDR2 YSYEKL. The CDR3 contains 13 residues. Trimming pared 1 base from V and 6 bases from J, leaving 9 bases between. The CDR3 DNA sequence: TGCGCCAGCAGCCAAGTGTCGACCAATGGCTACACCTTC. This encodes CASSQVSTNGYTF.

J is TRBJ1-4 and V is TRBV11-1; the match to TRBD1 covers 7 bases. The CDR3 has 14 amino acids. Per the germline V gene, CDR1 is SGHAT and CDR2 is FQDESV (reference sequence). J was trimmed by 3 bases and V by 4 bases; bases with no gene match: 2. CDR3 DNA: TGTGCCAGCAGCTCGGGACAGCCTAATGAAAAACTGTTTTTT. Protein: CASSSGQPNEKLFF.